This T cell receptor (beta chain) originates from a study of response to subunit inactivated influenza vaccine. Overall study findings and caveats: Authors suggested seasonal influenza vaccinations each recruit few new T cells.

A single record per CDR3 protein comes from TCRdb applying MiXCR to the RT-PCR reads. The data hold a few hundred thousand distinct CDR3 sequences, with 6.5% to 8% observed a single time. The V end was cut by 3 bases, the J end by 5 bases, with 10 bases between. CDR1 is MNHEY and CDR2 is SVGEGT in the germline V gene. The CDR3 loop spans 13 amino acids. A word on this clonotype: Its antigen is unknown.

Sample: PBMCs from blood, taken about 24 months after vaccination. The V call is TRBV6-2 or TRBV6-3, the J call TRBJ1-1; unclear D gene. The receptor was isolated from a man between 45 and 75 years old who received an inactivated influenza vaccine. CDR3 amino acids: CASSYGVRTEAFF. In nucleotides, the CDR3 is TGTGCCAGCAGTTATGGGGTGCGGACTGAAGCTTTCTTT.